The present T cell receptor (beta chain) was sequenced within a study of T-cell memory formation after mild COVID-19 (TCRdb year 2021). For context, the study as a whole: Most TCR sequence clusters were specific to one of the two donors. In a couple of donors, T-cell clones that expanded and contracted after mild COVID-19 were tracked by sequencing TCRalpha and TCRbeta repertoires over time. The cohort comprised two young, previously healthy adult volunteers, one female and one male.

Sequenced using an Illumina NovaSeq 6000. cDNA libraries for TCRalpha and TCRbeta were prepared by 5'RACE using constant-segment primers, with sample barcodes and unique molecular identifiers added. RNA was extracted from every sample with Trizol reagent. Library amplification was performed in two PCR steps, and a second sample barcode and Illumina TruSeq adapters were introduced in the second step. Libraries were sequenced on an Illumina NovaSeq with 2 x 150 bp paired-end reads. The authors' pipeline ran thus. Demultiplexing of reads and collapsing into UMI-guided consensus sequences were performed with migec v1.2.7. Using mixcr v2.1.11, the UMI consensuses were aligned to TRA and TRB V and J templates and assembled into clonotypes. A clonotype was counted as expanded or contracted only when both edgeR and NoisET called the clonotype significant, with the noise models trained on biological replicates. For edgeR calls, the thresholds were a false discovery rate-adjusted p below 0.01 and a log2 fold-change of 1. As an exploratory analysis of dynamics, max-normalized trajectories of the 1000 most abundant clonotypes were examined by PCA with hierarchical clustering. Each responding clone was given a CD4 or CD8 phenotype based on the CD4+ and CD8+ repertoires, which had been sequenced separately. In-frame beta chains were kept once TCRdb had trimmed the public reads at Q25 with fastp and called clones with MiXCR. Under each unique CDR3 protein, matching rows form one entry showing the most common genes and DNA. V and J calls and clone size were set by TCRdb, not the authors. This sample is represented by hundreds of thousands of distinct CDR3 sequences; 15% to 20% of them were singletons. The top ten constitute approximately 3.4% of the sample.

The CDR3 measures 15 amino acids from cysteine to phenylalanine. The DNA shown is the 45-base CDR3, in frame from base 1. Based on the germline V gene (reference sequence), the CDR1 and CDR2 sequences are SGHNT and YYREEE. Trimming accounts for 4 bases at V and 4 bases at J, while the number of junction bases matched to no gene is 10. To note about this clonotype: No cognate antigen has been identified for it. No quality values exist for individual bases; no much larger clone is one base distant.

The full study reports these points: The second-wave clones that peaked on day 37 were not confirmed to be SARS-CoV-2 specific. Some responding clones were detected in pre-infection memory, which suggested that pre-existing cross-reactive memory T cells had joined the SARS-CoV-2 response. The study included only a couple of mild cases, and larger cohorts that include severe cases with pre-infection samples were judged to be necessary. Contracting CD4+ clones were located mainly in the CM and EM memory subsets, whereas CD8+ clones were found to be enriched in EMRA. Clones contracting from day 15 to 85 had balanced CD4/CD8 phenotypes, while a second wave expanding from day 15 to 37 was biased towards CD4+.

Ficoll-Paque density gradient centrifugation was the method used to isolate PBMCs. The clonotype comes from a man aged 18 to 29 who had mild COVID-19 (a few samples of this study predate the infection). The sample titles of this study are shuffled in the database, so cell type and time point are left out; the donor was told from shared clones. Material: PBMCs or a T cell subset sorted from them (not recorded which). The chain links TRBV5-4 with TRBJ1-1, and 7 junction bases match TRBD1. The CDR3 corresponds to CASSATQGLATEAFF. The base sequence is TGTGCCAGCAGCGCTACACAGGGGTTGGCCACTGAAGCTTTCTTT.